The next 27 T cell receptor beta chains were all read from a single sample in a study of kidney transplant recipient with SARS-CoV-2 infection. From the reads, TCRdb called clonotypes with MiXCR, one entry per CDR3 protein. The sample has roughly 250,000 distinct CDR3 sequences; about 30% are singletons. The sample consisted of a blood sample, taken at baseline and between days 110 and 120 from a kidney transplant recipient. The source of these receptors is a male patient between 25 and 39 years old who had COVID-19 and was a kidney transplant recipient. A subset of T cells may come from the graft donor.

This clonotype showed up many times. The chain recombines TRBV28 with TRBJ1-2; unclear D gene. The CDR3 is 15 amino acids. CDR1 is MDHEN, CDR2 SYDVKM, per germline. Trimming left V 6 bases short and J 8 bases short, with 22 bases between. CDR3 bases: TGTGCCAGCAGGAAGCCGGGAACGGTGACACGGGGCTACACCTTC. Translating gives CASRKPGTVTRGYTF.

This clonotype has at least ten counts. The V gene is TRBV25-1, the J gene TRBJ2-6; no reliable D call. Per the germline V gene, CDR1 is MGHDK and CDR2 is SYGVNS. The CDR3 extends over 13 amino acids. Trimming removed 2 bases at V and 3 bases at J, with 2 bases between. In DNA, the CDR3 is TGTGCCAGCAGTGAAGGTGGGGCCAACGTCCTGACTTTC. Protein: CASSEGGANVLTF.

On this clonotype itself: This sequence may be a read error, since a much larger clone differs from it by one base. The chain is built from TRBV6-1 and TRBJ1-2; D unresolved. The germline CDR1 and CDR2 sequences are MNHNS and SASEGT. The CDR3 contains 17 residues. CDR3 residues: CACSRGHSMRKTYGYTF. The CDR3, as DNA: TGTGCCTGCAGTCGGGGTCACTCTATGCGAAAGACCTATGGCTACACCTTC.

Regarding this clonotype: This sequence may be a read error, since a much larger clone differs from it by one base. The V gene is TRBV6-5, the J gene TRBJ2-4; D is perhaps TRBD1 or TRBD2 (5 bases each). With 6 bases removed from V and 13 bases from J, the gap between germline ends came to 16 bases. The germline V gene encodes CDR1 MNHEY and CDR2 SVGAGI. The CDR3 totals 12 residues. The CDR3 bases are TGTGCCAGCAGCCGCGAGGGGTACGGGCAGTACTTC. Its translation: CASSREGYGQYF.

In its sample, this clonotype was seen many times. The chain combines TRBV5-6 with TRBJ2-7, with D perhaps TRBD1 (6 bases). The germline V gene encodes CDR1 SGHDT and CDR2 YYEEEE. This CDR3 comprises 14 residues. The V gene lost 4 bases and the J gene lost 6 bases, with 17 bases spanning the gap. The CDR3 DNA is TGTGCCAGCAGCACTCTCAACAGGGTTCCCGAGCAGTACTTC. Its translation: CASSTLNRVPEQYF.

Points on this clonotype: It may be a read error: a sequence one base away is much more abundant. J is TRBJ2-7 and V is TRBV5-4; the match to TRBD2 covers 9 bases. There are 17 residues in the CDR3. Germline V gene sequence: CDR1 SGHNT, CDR2 YYREEE (reference sequence). The CDR3 nucleotides read TGTTCCAGCAGCTCCGACCCCCCTCGGCGGGAGGGCCGCGAGCAGTACTTC. It yields the protein CSSSSDPPRREGREQYF.

This clonotype was observed at least ten times. This rearrangement joins TRBV30 to TRBJ1-1; D call uncertain. CDR1 and CDR2 from the germline V gene are GTSNPN and SVGIG (reference sequence). This CDR3 is 16 amino acids long. The ends were cut back, 0 bases at V and 0 bases at J, with 14 bases in the middle. As DNA, the CDR3 is TGTGCCTGGAGTGTACGGAAATGGACGCTGAACACTGAAGCTTTCTTT. It translates to CAWSVRKWTLNTEAFF. Based on the CDR3 plus reference TRBV30 and TRBJ1-1, the full variable domain is SQTIHQWPATLVQPVGSPLSLECTVEGTSNPNLYWYRQAAGRGLQLLFYSVGIGQISSEVPQNLSASRPQDRQFILSSKKLLLSDSGFYLCAWSVRKWTLNTEAFFGQGTRLTVV.

As regards this clonotype: Since the CDR3 does not end with the conserved phenylalanine or tryptophan, this likely comes from a read error. The gene calls are TRBV11-2 and TRBJ1-5; D perhaps matches TRBD1 (5 bases). The V gene lost 1 base and the J gene lost 1 base, with 26 bases spanning the gap. CDR1 and CDR2 (germline): SGHAT, FQNNGV. The CDR3 is 21 amino acids. CDR3 nucleotide sequence: TGTGCCAGCAGCTTAGTTGCGGATATCCGGGACCGACCATTAAGCAATCAGCCCCAGCATCTT. Protein: CASSLVADIRDRPLSNQPQHL.

With regard to this clonotype: A single base separates this from a much larger clone, so it may be a read error. The rearrangement links TRBV2 to TRBJ1-1; TRBD1 agrees at 8 bases. This CDR3 comprises 14 residues. CDR1 is SNHLY, CDR2 FYNNEI, per germline. J was trimmed by 5 bases and V by 7 bases; bases with no gene match: 9. CDR3 sequence: CASNVDRGGTEAFF. Written as DNA, the CDR3 is TGTGCCAGCAACGTCGACAGGGGTGGAACTGAAGCTTTCTTT.

This clonotype has a count of ten or more. The chain combines TRBV6-5 with TRBJ2-7, with D unclear. The CDR3 is made up of 14 amino acids. Trimming removed 3 bases at V and 2 bases at J, with 11 bases between. From germline, CDR1 is MNHEY and CDR2 SVGAGI. CDR3 in DNA: TGTGCCAGCAGTTATTACGTGGGTGCCTACGAGCAGTACTTC. Translating it yields CASSYYVGAYEQYF.

This clonotype was seen many times. This chain uses TRBV6-8 with TRBJ1-2, with D maybe TRBD1 (5 bases). The CDR3 consists of 17 residues. CDR1 and CDR2 (germline): MNHGY, SAAAGT. V was cut by 5 bases and J by 4 bases, with 23 bases left in between. In DNA form, the CDR3 reads TGTGCCAGCAGTGGGGCTGTACGCTCTAGAAAGACCTATGGCTACACCTTC. Amino acid sequence: CASSGAVRSRKTYGYTF.

In this sample, this clonotype turned up once. This may arise from a read error, as a much more abundant clone is one base away. The chain links TRBV10-2 to TRBJ1-2; no firm D call. CDR3 length: 17 residues. The germline V gene has CDR1 WSHSY and CDR2 SAAADI. CDR3 DNA: TGCGCCAGCAGTTGCCATTACACTTCTAGAAAGACCTATGGCTGCACCTTC. Protein: CASSCHYTSRKTYGCTF.

This clonotype was recorded at least ten times. DNA of the CDR3: TGTGCCACCAGCACACCCGGGACTAGCGGGGCATTTGGCATTCAGTACTTC. Its protein product is CATSTPGTSGAFGIQYF. The gene calls are TRBV15 and TRBJ2-4; TRBD2 matches at 13 bases. Germline assignment: CDR1 LNHNV and CDR2 YYDKDF (reference sequence). This CDR3 has 17 residues. J gave up 9 bases and V 4 bases, and 12 bases lay outside the gene matches.

This clonotype appeared many times. The chain has TRBV10-1 and TRBJ2-7; 9 positions match TRBD2. This CDR3 has 14 amino acids. V was pared by 3 bases and J by 12 bases, with 12 bases of the junction left unmatched. From germline, CDR1 is WNHNN and CDR2 SYGVQD (reference sequence). The CDR3 loop is CASSDGIAGVGLYF. CDR3 DNA sequence: TGCGCCAGCAGTGATGGGATAGCGGGAGTTGGTTTGTACTTC.

The table lists this clonotype with many counts. The chain is built from TRBV27 and TRBJ2-5; D not resolved. The CDR3 has 13 residues. The germline CDR1 and CDR2 sequences are MNHEY and SMNVEV (reference sequence). With 6 bases removed from V and 5 bases from J, the gap between germline ends came to 13 bases. The CDR3 here is CASSSGPWETQYF. The CDR3 DNA follows: TGTGCCAGCAGCTCCGGGCCCTGGGAGACCCAGTACTTC.

Many counts were recorded for this clonotype. The chain recombines TRBV14 with TRBJ2-1; TRBD1 aligns across 8 bases. V dropped 0 bases and J dropped 6; count of bases not matched to a gene: 4. Germline lookup yields CDR1 SGHDN and CDR2 FVKESK. The CDR3 has 15 residues. CDR3 loop: CASSQDLQGANEQFF. The CDR3 DNA reads TGTGCCAGCAGCCAAGATCTCCAGGGGGCCAATGAGCAGTTCTTC.

The gene calls are TRBV10-2 and TRBJ2-1; D gene ambiguous. The V gene's germline CDR1 is WSHSY and CDR2 SAAADI. CDR3 size: 13 residues. The V and J ends lost 7 bases and 6 bases respectively, with 13 bases between them. CDR3 sequence reads: CASNPGTFNEQFF. Written as DNA, the CDR3 is TGCGCCAGCAATCCGGGCACATTCAATGAGCAGTTCTTC.

This clonotype was observed at least ten times. The V and J genes are TRBV6-5 and TRBJ2-2; 10 bases are a match to TRBD2. V trimming: 8 bases; J trimming: 1 base; junction bases outside the gene matches: 1. CDR1 MNHEY and CDR2 SVGAGI come from the germline V gene. CDR3 size: 14 residues. The CDR3 DNA is TGTGCCAGCGGACTAGCGGTGAACACCGGGGAGCTGTTTTTT. It specifies CASGLAVNTGELFF.

Details on this clonotype: Since a much larger clone is just one base distant, this may be a read error. The CDR3 does not end in the conserved phenylalanine or tryptophan, so this is likely a read error. The chain has TRBV12-3 or TRBV12-4 and TRBJ1-1, with a weak D call TRBD1 (5 bases). The V gene lost 6 bases and the J gene lost 8 bases, with 16 bases spanning the gap. The CDR3 consists of 13 residues. The DNA for the CDR3 is TGTGCCAGCAGCCGGCTCGTCGGGGGGGAAGCTTTCCTT. This sequence encodes CASSRLVGGEAFL.

The CDR3 loop is CASSVEVQRPQHF. CDR3 sequence (DNA): TGTGCCAGCAGTGTAGAGGTACAAAGGCCCCAGCATTTT. This chain connects TRBV2 to TRBJ1-5; D call uncertain. This CDR3 has 13 amino acids. Between the trimmed V and J ends, which lost 4 bases and 9 bases, there was a span of 13 bases. From germline, CDR1 is SNHLY and CDR2 FYNNEI.

This clonotype has at least ten counts. J is TRBJ1-2 and V is TRBV23-1; D is unclear. TRBV23-1 is flagged as an ORF with uncertain function. The CDR3 sequence is 17 residues long. V lost 4 bases to trimming and J lost 4 bases, with 22 bases between them. The CDR3 loop is CASSPHSLRRKTYGYTF. The CDR3 bases are TGCGCCAGCAGTCCCCATTCGCTACGCAGAAAGACCTATGGCTACACCTTC.

This clonotype was seen ten or more times. The chain joins TRBV12-2 to TRBJ1-2. TRBV12-2 is a listed pseudogene. This CDR3 region has 17 residues. The CDR3 DNA reads TGTGCAAGTCGCAGCCATGAGACTCCACGAAAGACCTATGGCTACACCTTC. It yields the protein CASRSHETPRKTYGYTF.

Only a few counts were recorded for this clonotype. A much more abundant neighbour one base away suggests this may be a read error. The chain combines TRBV19 with TRBJ1-2; TRBD1 is a possible D gene (6 bases). The CDR3 consists of 13 residues. From germline, CDR1 is LNHDA and CDR2 SQIVND (reference sequence). CDR3 residues: CAGRGDIGYGYTF. CDR3 in DNA: TGTGCCGGTAGGGGGGACATAGGCTATGGCTACACCTTC.

J is TRBJ2-7 and V is TRBV10-3; no reliable D call. Germline V lookup: CDR1 ENHRY, CDR2 SYGVKD. The CDR3 contains 17 residues. Trimming stripped 1 base from V and 4 bases from J, with 20 bases between. The CDR3 sequence is CAISELGTFSDNYEQYF. DNA of the CDR3: TGTGCCATCAGTGAGTTGGGCACCTTTTCTGATAATTACGAGCAGTACTTC.

There are a few counts of this clonotype. The CDR3 nucleotides are TGCGCCAGCAGCCCTATAATTGACCTGGGGCAAGAGACCCAGTACTTC. Translated, it gives CASSPIIDLGQETQYF. The chain combines TRBV4-1 with TRBJ2-5; D is uncertain. This CDR3 region has 16 residues. Germline-derived CDR1 and CDR2 are MGHRA and YSYEKL. The V end was cut by 4 bases, the J end by 2 bases, with 17 bases between.

The rearrangement joins TRBV6-2 or TRBV6-3 to TRBJ1-2; TRBD1 aligns across 9 bases. V gave up 2 bases and J gave up 9 bases; unmatched junction bases: 10. Germline loops: CDR1 MNHEY, CDR2 SVGEGT. This CDR3 has 15 residues. CDR3 amino acids: CASSYPMGQGNSYTF. In DNA, the CDR3 is TGTGCCAGCAGTTACCCGATGGGACAGGGAAATAGCTACACCTTC.

In its sample, this clonotype was seen many times. The chain combines TRBV11-2 with TRBJ1-1, with D perhaps matching TRBD1 (5 bases). The CDR3 is made up of 16 amino acids. In germline, CDR1 is SGHAT, CDR2 FQNNGV. V gave up 0 bases and J gave up 1 base, with 12 bases separating them. Here the CDR3 DNA reads TGTGCCAGCAGCTTAGAATGGGGGAAAAGGAACACTGAAGCTTTCTTT. Translation: CASSLEWGKRNTEAFF.